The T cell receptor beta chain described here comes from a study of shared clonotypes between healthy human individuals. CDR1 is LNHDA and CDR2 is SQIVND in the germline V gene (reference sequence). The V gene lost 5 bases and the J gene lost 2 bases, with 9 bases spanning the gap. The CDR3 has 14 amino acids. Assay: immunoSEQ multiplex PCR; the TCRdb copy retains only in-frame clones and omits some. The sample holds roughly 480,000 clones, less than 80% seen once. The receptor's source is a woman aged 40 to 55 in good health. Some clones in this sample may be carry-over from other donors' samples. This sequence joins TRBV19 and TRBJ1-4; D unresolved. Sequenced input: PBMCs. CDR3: CASSLGSTNEKLFF. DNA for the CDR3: TGTGCCAGTAGTCTCGGGTCGACTAATGAAAAACTGTTTTTT.